Each of the 28 T cell receptor beta chains below was sequenced from the same sample in a study of OX40 agonist ivuxolimab in advanced cancers. The protocol was immunoSEQ multiplex PCR, while the TCRdb copy is restricted to in-frame clones and leaves out a portion. The sample includes roughly 42,000 clones, 86% of them seen just once. The input for sequencing was CD4+ or CD8+ T cells sorted from blood, taken in a trial of the OX40 agonist ivuxolimab. These receptors all stem from an adult with an advanced solid tumor such as melanoma, head and neck, liver or kidney cancer.

V gene TRBV5-1 combines with J gene TRBJ2-3; the D call may be TRBD1 or TRBD2 (6 bases each). Germline CDR1 SGHRS, CDR2 YFSETQ. Trimming cost V 1 base and J 2 bases, with 23 bases left between them. The CDR3 has 19 amino acids. The CDR3 DNA is TGCGCCAGCAGCTTGAGGGGGGCCCCGAATCAAACCCCCACAGATACGCAGTATTTT. The encoded protein is CASSLRGAPNQTPTDTQYF.

This clone has a handful of counts. The rearrangement links TRBV10-3 to TRBJ2-7, with D possibly being TRBD1 or TRBD2 (5 bases each). CDR3 length equals 14 residues. CDR1 and CDR2 (germline): ENHRY, SYGVKD. Trimming left V 4 bases short and J 2 bases short, with 12 bases between. In DNA form, the CDR3 reads TGTGCCATCAGTGTGCAGGGAGCCCCCTACGAGCAGTACTTC. Translated: CAISVQGAPYEQYF.

The V call is TRBV5-6, the J call TRBJ1-1; TRBD1 matches at 8 bases. This CDR3 comprises 14 residues. Per the germline V gene, CDR1 is SGHDT and CDR2 is YYEEEE. V gave up 4 bases and J gave up 4 bases; unmatched junction bases: 6. CDR3 sequence (DNA): TGTGCCAGCAGCCTAGGGACAGGCCTCACTGAAGCTTTCTTT. Its translation: CASSLGTGLTEAFF.

This clone appeared once. The chain carries TRBV5-4 and TRBJ2-5; a weak D match, TRBD2 (7 bases). The germline V and J ends were trimmed by 4 bases and 3 bases, with 16 bases remaining between them. The germline V gene has CDR1 SGHNT and CDR2 YYREEE (reference sequence). The CDR3 runs to 15 residues. For the CDR3, the DNA is TGTGCCAGCAGCATCAGTGGGGGGGCCGAAGAGACCCAGTACTTC. Translation: CASSISGGAEETQYF. Variable domain in full (rest from reference TRBV5-4 and TRBJ2-5): ETGVTQSPTHLIKTRGQQVTLRCSSQSGHNTVSWYQQALGQGPQFIFQYYREEENGRGNFPPRFSGLQFPNYSSELNVNALELDDSALYLCASSISGGAEETQYFGPGTRLLVL.

CDR3 region: CASSFRDSPPDEQYF. The CDR3 DNA is TGCGCCAGCAGCTTCCGGGACTCTCCCCCGGACGAGCAGTACTTC. This rearrangement joins TRBV5-1 to TRBJ2-7; tentatively, D is TRBD2 (6 bases). Trimming took 2 bases from V and 5 from J, leaving 17 bases between them. Germline V lookup: CDR1 SGHRS, CDR2 YFSETQ. The CDR3 loop spans 15 amino acids.

This chain uses TRBV11-2 with TRBJ2-7, with unresolved D. Germline lookup yields CDR1 SGHAT and CDR2 FQNNGV. The V end was cut by 1 base, the J end by 4 bases, with 11 bases between. This CDR3 is built from 14 residues. This chain's CDR3 is CASSLGQARYEQYF. CDR3 bases: TGTGCCAGCAGCTTAGGTCAGGCCCGTTACGAGCAGTACTTC.

The gene calls are TRBV13 and TRBJ1-1; D remains ambiguous. The CDR3 contains 17 residues. V lost 4 bases and J 4 bases, leaving 22 bases between the germline ends. Germline CDR1 is PRHDT and CDR2 is FYEKMQ (reference sequence). DNA for the CDR3: TGTGCCAGCAGCTCAGCCCTCCATGGAGGGTCGGGCACTGAAGCTTTCTTT. Translating it yields CASSSALHGGSGTEAFF.

The V and J genes are TRBV5-6 and TRBJ2-5; D unresolved. Trimming took off 3 bases at V and 7 bases at J, with 10 bases between the two ends. CDR1 is SGHDT, CDR2 YYEEEE, per germline. The CDR3 contains 12 residues. CDR3 amino acids: CASSSGPGTQYF. In nucleotides, the CDR3 is TGTGCCAGCAGCTCGGGTCCCGGGACCCAGTACTTC. The entire variable domain, with the rest obtained from reference TRBV5-6 and TRBJ2-5, is as follows: DAGVTQSPTHLIKTRGQQVTLRCSPKSGHDTVSWYQQALGQGPQFIFQYYEEEERQRGNFPDRFSGHQFPNYSSELNVNALLLGDSALYLCASSSGPGTQYFGPGTRLLVL.

The rearrangement links TRBV18 to TRBJ1-5; D remains unclear. CDR1 is KGHSH, CDR2 LQKENI, per germline. CDR3 length: 15 amino acids. V was cut by 3 bases and J by 5 bases, with 14 bases left in between. DNA for the CDR3: TGTGCCAGCTCACCGTCGGACTCTATCTATCAGCCCCAGCATTTT. Its protein product is CASSPSDSIYQPQHF.

The genes are TRBV7-9 and TRBJ2-1, with unresolved D. From germline, CDR1 is SEHNR and CDR2 FQNEAQ (reference sequence). Between the trimmed V and J ends, which lost 5 bases and 11 bases, there was a span of 13 bases. This CDR3 comprises 12 residues. The CDR3 DNA sequence: TGTGCCAGCAGCCCGAGGTTGGAGCAGCAGTTCTTC. This gives the protein CASSPRLEQQFF.

The chain recombines TRBV9 with TRBJ1-2; tentative D call: TRBD1 (5 bases). Germline loops: CDR1 SGDLS, CDR2 YYNGEE. Trimming took off 5 bases at V and 6 bases at J, with 14 bases between the two ends. The CDR3 is 13 residues long. The chain's CDR3 is CASRQGFLDGYTF. The CDR3 DNA reads as TGTGCCAGCAGGCAGGGTTTCCTAGATGGCTACACCTTC.

The rearrangement uses TRBV11-2 and TRBJ1-2, with D maybe TRBD1 (5 bases). CDR1 SGHAT and CDR2 FQNNGV come from the germline V gene. The V and J ends lost 5 bases and 8 bases respectively, with 12 bases between them. The CDR3 length is 12 residues. In DNA, the CDR3 is TGTGCCAGCAGCACCGGGACCAAGGGCTACACCTTC. Translated: CASSTGTKGYTF.

The chain recombines TRBV7-3 with TRBJ2-5; TRBD2 might be the D (6 bases). The CDR3 is 18 residues long. Looked up from germline, CDR1 is SGHTA and CDR2 is FQGTGA. The V gene lost 5 bases and the J gene lost 2 bases, with 24 bases spanning the gap. The CDR3 DNA follows: TGTGCCAGCAGCCCCGGCGGGGCCGCAGGGCGAGGTCAAGAGACCCAGTACTTC. This encodes CASSPGGAAGRGQETQYF.

The chain is built from TRBV7-9 and TRBJ2-3; D assignment may be TRBD1 or TRBD2 (7 bases each). Trimming stripped 11 bases from V and 4 bases from J, with 16 bases between. The CDR3 totals 13 residues. CDR1 is SEHNR and CDR2 is FQNEAQ in the germline V gene (reference sequence). CDR3 in amino acids: CAYQGGGSDTQYF. In nucleotides, the CDR3 is TGTGCCTATCAGGGGGGGGGATCAGATACGCAGTATTTT.

V gene TRBV5-8 combines with J gene TRBJ1-1; D is unclear. This CDR3 region has 13 residues. The ends were cut back, 2 bases at V and 0 bases at J, with 5 bases in the middle. Germline loops: CDR1 SGHTS, CDR2 YDEGEE. The CDR3 coding sequence is TGTGCCAGCAGCTTCGAACTGAACACTGAAGCTTTCTTT. Protein: CASSFELNTEAFF.

The chain recombines TRBV5-1 with TRBJ2-5; D is perhaps TRBD1 (6 bases). Trimming left V 5 bases short and J 1 base short, with 15 bases between. Germline lookup yields CDR1 SGHRS and CDR2 YFSETQ. The CDR3 consists of 15 residues. CDR3 sequence (DNA): TGCGCCAGCAGGACAGGTGCTGGGCCCCAAGAGACCCAGTACTTC. Protein product: CASRTGAGPQETQYF. Combining the CDR3 with reference TRBV5-1 and TRBJ2-5 gives the whole variable domain KAGVTQTPRYLIKTRGQQVTLSCSPISGHRSVSWYQQTPGQGLQFLFEYFSETQRNKGNFPGRFSGRQFSNSRSEMNVSTLELGDSALYLCASRTGAGPQETQYFGPGTRLLVL.

The chain has TRBV7-3 and TRBJ1-1; 9 nucleotides match TRBD1. This CDR3 has 13 residues. V shed 1 base and J 11 bases; nucleotides not matched to a gene: 5. Germline CDR1 reads SGHTA; CDR2 reads FQGTGA. The CDR3: CASSLMTGGEAFF. CDR3 coding DNA: TGTGCCAGCAGCTTAATGACAGGGGGTGAGGCTTTCTTT.

The rearrangement uses TRBV5-6 and TRBJ2-5; a weak D match, TRBD1 (7 bases). From germline, CDR1 is SGHDT and CDR2 YYEEEE. The length of the CDR3 is 15 residues. With 2 bases removed from V and 3 bases from J, the gap between germline ends came to 14 bases. The CDR3 loop is CASSLLGRGEETQYF. Written as DNA, the CDR3 is TGTGCCAGCAGCTTATTGGGCAGGGGGGAAGAGACCCAGTACTTC.

The table lists this clone with a few counts. V gene TRBV9 combines with J gene TRBJ1-1, with D unclear. The ends were cut back, 2 bases at V and 0 bases at J, with 5 bases in the middle. CDR3 size: 13 residues. Germline-derived CDR1 and CDR2 are SGDLS and YYNGEE. CDR3 in DNA: TGTGCCAGCAGCGTTAGTGTGAACACTGAAGCTTTCTTT. It yields the protein CASSVSVNTEAFF.

V gene TRBV27 combines with J gene TRBJ1-4; 9 positions agree with TRBD1. J gave up 8 bases and V 1 base, and 11 bases lay outside the gene matches. The CDR3 loop spans 17 amino acids. The V gene's germline CDR1 is MNHEY and CDR2 SMNVEV (reference sequence). DNA of the CDR3: TGTGCCAGCAGTTTATTGGGACAGGGTTTGGAAGACGAAAAACTGTTTTTT. This codes for CASSLLGQGLEDEKLFF.

J is TRBJ1-1 and V is TRBV9; 10 bases are shared with TRBD1. Germline loops: CDR1 SGDLS, CDR2 YYNGEE. The CDR3 length is 14 residues. Trimming cost V 4 bases and J 5 bases; bases outside gene matches: 5. DNA of the CDR3: TGTGCCAGCAGCTACGGGACAGGGGAAACTGAAGCTTTCTTT. Its translation is CASSYGTGETEAFF.

This clone was detected once. CDR3 region: CASSYLGLGEQYF. The CDR3 region has the DNA TGTGCCAGCAGTTACTTAGGACTGGGCGAGCAGTACTTC. The chain has TRBV6-6 and TRBJ2-7; weak D call: TRBD2 (5 bases). The CDR3 runs 13 residues. Germline-derived CDR1 and CDR2 are MNHNY and SVGAGI (reference sequence). The V end lost 1 base, the J end lost 6 bases, and 10 bases lay between the germline ends.

This clone was detected a few times. This chain joins TRBV4-2 and TRBJ1-2; D is perhaps TRBD1 (5 bases). With 6 bases removed from V and 10 bases from J, the gap between germline ends came to 21 bases. This CDR3 spans 14 amino acids. CDR1 LGHNA and CDR2 YNFKEQ come from the germline V gene. The CDR3 region is CASSNPGSRDDYTF. The CDR3 DNA reads as TGTGCCAGCAGTAATCCGGGATCCAGGGATGACTACACCTTC.

The J gene is TRBJ1-1, the V gene TRBV4-1; D gene unclear. The V end was cut by 0 bases, the J end by 5 bases, with 7 bases between. The CDR3 has 13 residues. Germline-derived CDR1 and CDR2 are MGHRA and YSYEKL. CDR3 sequence (DNA): TGCGCCAGCAGCCAAGATGGACGAACTGAAGCTTTCTTT. Amino acids: CASSQDGRTEAFF.

This chain links TRBV11-2 with TRBJ2-1; D gene unclear. The V end lost 1 base, the J end lost 5 bases, and 6 bases lay between the germline ends. The CDR3 runs to 13 residues. Per the germline V gene, CDR1 is SGHAT and CDR2 is FQNNGV. CDR3 region: CASSLGSHNEQFF. The CDR3 nucleotides are TGTGCCAGCAGCTTAGGGTCGCACAATGAGCAGTTCTTC.

This chain links TRBV4-1 with TRBJ1-1; TRBD1 is a possible D gene (6 bases). Germline CDR1 is MGHRA and CDR2 is YSYEKL. Trimming pared 2 bases from V and 0 bases from J, leaving 13 bases between. The CDR3 sequence is 16 residues long. CDR3 sequence reads: CASSQHSQGMNTEAFF. CDR3 bases: TGCGCCAGCAGCCAACATTCACAGGGCATGAACACTGAAGCTTTCTTT.

About this clone itself: At one of its ends the junction is not consistent with the germline gene, which may arise from a read error. This chain links TRBV18 with TRBJ1-1; no clear D. Germline V CDR1 and CDR2: KGHSH, LQKENI. The CDR3 loop spans 13 amino acids. CDR3 nucleotide sequence: TGTGCCAGCTCCCCACCCGAGGACACTGAAGCTTTCTTT. Its translation is CASSPPEDTEAFF.

The chain combines TRBV7-2 with TRBJ1-1, with a tentative D call TRBD1 (5 bases). Trimming removed 1 base from V and 7 bases from J, with 16 bases in between. The germline gives CDR1 SGHTA, CDR2 FQGNSA. The CDR3 totals 15 residues. CDR3 nucleotide sequence: TGTGCCAGCAGCTTAGTAAGGGGAAATTTGGGTGAAGCTTTCTTT. This translates into CASSLVRGNLGEAFF.